This T cell receptor beta chain was profiled in a study of OX40 agonist ivuxolimab in advanced cancers. Looking at the study overall: The drug used for patients, ivuxolimab, was an agonistic anti-OX40 (CD134) antibody. With a range of 23 to 79, age averaged roughly 60 years, and around 83% were male.

A word on this clone: Its antigen is still unknown.

Generated by immunoSEQ multiplex PCR, the TCRdb table keeps only in-frame clones and is missing some. The data show around 76,000 clones, about 90% seen once. General study findings and limits: Expanded clones belonging to CD8+ T cells outnumbered, on average, those of CD4+. The study observed clonal expansion of CD4+ and CD8+ blood T cells by week 6 at 0.1 to 3.0 mg/kg.

Germline-derived CDR1 and CDR2 are SGHKS and YYEKEE (reference sequence). The V end was cut by 5 bases, the J end by 1 base, with 12 bases between. This CDR3 has 14 residues. The chain uses TRBV5-5 and TRBJ1-1, with a weak D call TRBD1 (6 bases). This receptor was identified in an adult with an advanced solid tumor such as melanoma, head and neck, liver or kidney cancer. Sequenced material: CD4+ or CD8+ T cells sorted from blood, taken in a trial of the OX40 agonist ivuxolimab. The CDR3 DNA reads as TGTGCCAGCAGTCGGGACACCACGAACACTGAAGCTTTCTTT. This translates into CASSRDTTNTEAFF.